This T cell receptor beta chain emerged from a study of blood T cell repertoires in COVID-19. About the research overall: Researchers got acute and convalescent COVID-19 samples from the United States, Italy and Spain.

Generated by immunoSEQ multiplex PCR, the TCRdb table keeps only in-frame clones and is missing some. The sample holds some 74,000 clones, approximately 89% seen once. The sequenced material came from peripheral blood. The sequence was obtained from a woman of 80 years or more with acute or convalescent COVID-19.

The CDR3 nucleotides read TGTGCCAGCATGGAGGCTACGGGAAACACCATATATTTT. Translating gives CASMEATGNTIYF. The chain employs TRBV2 and TRBJ1-3; D remains ambiguous. The V end lost 7 bases, the J end lost 4 bases, and 11 bases lay between the germline ends. CDR3 length equals 13 residues. The germline V gene encodes CDR1 SNHLY and CDR2 FYNNEI.